The 21 T cell receptor beta chains below were found in one sample sequenced in a study of response to subunit inactivated influenza vaccine. TCRdb re-called the RT-PCR reads through MiXCR, storing one row per CDR3 protein. The repertoire holds under 200,000 distinct CDR3 sequences, roughly a tenth seen once, with roughly a third in the top ten. This specimen was CD8+ T cells sorted from PBMCs, taken around 2 years after vaccination. The origin of the receptors is a man aged 50-75 years who received an inactivated influenza vaccine.

This clonotype appeared a few times. The chain employs TRBV11-2 and TRBJ1-1; no clear D. Trimming removed 5 bases at V and 5 bases at J, with 12 bases between. The CDR3 has 13 residues. CDR1 SGHAT and CDR2 FQNNGV come from the germline V gene. The CDR3 DNA is TGTGCCAGCAGCGTCTCCCGGGCTACTGAAGCTTTCTTT. Encoded protein: CASSVSRATEAFF.

This clonotype turned up a few times. The chain couples TRBV13 to TRBJ2-1; the match to TRBD2 covers 10 bases. After removal of 0 bases from V and 9 bases from J, the junction contained 8 bases not matched to a gene. Germline CDR1 reads PRHDT; CDR2 reads FYEKMQ (reference sequence). CDR3 size: 16 residues. The CDR3 region is CASSLGQAGGPFEQFF. CDR3 nucleotides: TGTGCCAGCAGCTTAGGCCAAGCGGGAGGGCCATTTGAGCAGTTCTTC.

The gene calls are TRBV7-9 and TRBJ2-7, with D perhaps TRBD1 (6 bases). V was pared by 5 bases and J by 1 base, with 18 bases between. The CDR3 runs to 16 residues. Germline-derived CDR1 and CDR2 are SEHNR and FQNEAQ (reference sequence). CDR3 sequence reads: CASSQAGTPASYEQYF. Here the CDR3 DNA reads TGTGCCAGCAGCCAAGCCGGGACACCCGCATCCTACGAGCAGTACTTC.

This clonotype was seen only a few times. The chain uses TRBV6-2 or TRBV6-3 and TRBJ2-1; perhaps D is TRBD1 or TRBD2 (5 bases each). The CDR3 is 17 amino acids. The V end lost 2 bases, the J end lost 12 bases, and 26 bases lay between the germline ends. Per the germline V gene, CDR1 is MNHEY and CDR2 is SVGEGT. CDR3 amino acids: CASSYHLTGTPRFLQFF. The CDR3, as DNA: TGTGCCAGCAGTTACCACCTTACCGGGACCCCACGGTTTTTGCAGTTCTTC.

This clonotype has more than one count but fewer than ten. The rearrangement uses TRBV28 and TRBJ1-5; TRBD1 matches 8 bases. The V segment lost 6 bases and the J segment 0 bases; nucleotides outside the gene matches: 10. CDR1 and CDR2 from the germline V gene are MDHEN and SYDVKM. The CDR3 extends over 17 amino acids. The CDR3 spells CASRFNRGYYSNQPQHF. CDR3 DNA: TGTGCCAGCAGGTTTAACAGGGGGTATTATAGCAATCAGCCCCAGCATTTT.

This clonotype was found a few times. The chain combines TRBV7-9 with TRBJ1-2, with TRBD1 as a possible D gene (5 bases). Between the trimmed V and J ends, which lost 11 bases and 2 bases, there was a span of 15 bases. CDR1 and CDR2 from the germline V gene are SEHNR and FQNEAQ (reference sequence). This CDR3 is built from 13 residues. CDR3 in DNA: TGTGCCGTCGCCGGGACGGCGAACTATGGCTACACCTTC. This encodes CAVAGTANYGYTF.

The gene calls are TRBV9 and TRBJ2-3; weak D call: TRBD1 (5 bases). V dropped 0 bases and J dropped 2 bases, with 7 bases sitting between them. CDR3 length: 14 amino acids. Per germline, CDR1 SGDLS and CDR2 YYNGEE. DNA of the CDR3: TGTGCCAGCAGCGTAGCAGGGCCCACAGATACGCAGTATTTT. It encodes CASSVAGPTDTQYF.

The chain carries TRBV5-1 and TRBJ2-3; tentatively, D is TRBD2 (5 bases). V was shortened by 7 bases and J by 5 bases, with 14 bases between the two germline ends. The germline gives CDR1 SGHRS, CDR2 YFSETQ. CDR3 length equals 13 residues. The CDR3 coding sequence is TGCGCCAGCGCGGACTCACTTAGAGATACGCAGTATTTT. This encodes CASADSLRDTQYF.

This chain connects TRBV11-2 to TRBJ2-1, with D possibly TRBD1 on 6 matching bases. The germline CDR1 and CDR2 sequences are SGHAT and FQNNGV. Between the trimmed V and J ends, which lost 3 bases and 6 bases, there was a span of 21 bases. The CDR3 loop spans 17 amino acids. For the CDR3, the DNA is TGTGCCAGCAGCTTCAGTTTATTCCAGGGGCAAAGCAATGAGCAGTTCTTC. This sequence encodes CASSFSLFQGQSNEQFF.

The chain has TRBV5-6 and TRBJ2-2; the D gene is possibly TRBD1 (6 bases). Trimming shortened V by 1 base and J by 4 bases, and 17 bases separated the two germline ends. The CDR3 extends over 17 amino acids. Per germline, CDR1 SGHDT and CDR2 YYEEEE. This chain's CDR3 is CASSLTGWGQITGELFF. The CDR3 DNA follows: TGTGCCAGCAGCTTGACGGGGTGGGGGCAAATCACCGGGGAGCTGTTTTTT.

This clonotype has only a few counts. The rearrangement joins TRBV4-3 to TRBJ2-2, with 8 nucleotides matching TRBD2. From germline, CDR1 is LGHNA and CDR2 YSLEER. The CDR3 is made up of 17 amino acids. V gave up 0 bases and J gave up 1 base; unmatched junction bases: 4. DNA of the CDR3: TGCGCCAGCAGCCAAGATAGTAGCGGGATGAACACCGGGGAGCTGTTTTTT. Protein: CASSQDSSGMNTGELFF.

This clonotype was found a few times. The V call is TRBV6-5, the J call TRBJ1-4; 11 nucleotides line up with TRBD1. The CDR3 extends over 17 amino acids. Germline trimming cut 1 base from V and 5 bases from J; bases unmatched to any gene: 6. Germline CDR1 reads MNHEY; CDR2 reads SVGAGI. The CDR3 reads CASSYLGQGAPNEKLFF. The CDR3 coding sequence is TGTGCCAGCAGTTACTTAGGACAGGGGGCGCCGAATGAAAAACTGTTTTTT.

This clonotype has more than one count but fewer than ten. J is TRBJ1-6 and V is TRBV12-3 or TRBV12-4, with D maybe TRBD1 (5 bases). The CDR3 totals 14 residues. Between the trimmed V and J ends, which lost 5 bases and 5 bases, there was a span of 10 bases. The CDR3 DNA is TGTGCCAGCAGTCCCCGGGGGGATAATTCACCCCTCCACTTT. Translated: CASSPRGDNSPLHF.

The rearrangement uses TRBV12-3 or TRBV12-4 and TRBJ1-2; the match to TRBD1 covers 7 bases. Trimming took 2 bases from V and 8 from J; bases not matched to a gene: 8. CDR3 length: 14 residues. The CDR3 here is CASSLMKGAQGYTF. The CDR3 DNA follows: TGTGCCAGCAGTTTAATGAAGGGGGCGCAGGGCTACACCTTC.

This chain uses TRBV29-1 with TRBJ2-2, with a possible D match to TRBD2 (5 bases). The V gene lost 7 bases and the J gene lost 7 bases, with 19 bases spanning the gap. From germline, CDR1 is SQVTM and CDR2 ANQGSEA. This CDR3 comprises 14 residues. The CDR3 loop is CSAVGGILGGELFF. The CDR3 DNA reads TGCAGCGCGGTCGGAGGTATTCTTGGCGGGGAGCTGTTTTTT.

This clonotype was picked up a small number of times. The chain employs TRBV12-3 or TRBV12-4 and TRBJ2-1, with TRBD1 matching 11 bases. The CDR3 is made up of 18 amino acids. The ends lost 4 bases at V and 0 bases at J; junction bases unmatched: 8. The chain's CDR3 is CASSSPGTGGSSYNEQFF. For the CDR3, the DNA is TGTGCCAGCAGTTCCCCGGGGACAGGGGGAAGCTCCTACAATGAGCAGTTCTTC.

This chain uses TRBV5-1 with TRBJ1-4; D not resolved. Trimming took 3 bases from V and 7 from J, leaving 16 bases between them. CDR1 is SGHRS, CDR2 YFSETQ, per germline. The CDR3 covers 15 residues. In DNA form, the CDR3 reads TGCGCCAGCAGCTCCAATTCGGGCTTGGGTGAAAAACTGTTTTTT. Translation gives CASSSNSGLGEKLFF.

The chain employs TRBV12-3 or TRBV12-4 and TRBJ2-1; a weak D match, TRBD1 (5 bases). The length of the CDR3 is 13 residues. V lost 7 bases to trimming and J lost 7 bases, with 14 bases between them. CDR3 bases: TGTGCCAGCACCATTGGGTCAGGGAATGAGCAGTTCTTC. Encoded protein: CASTIGSGNEQFF.

The genes are TRBV7-2 and TRBJ2-3; 9 bases fit TRBD2. Germline V lookup: CDR1 SGHTA, CDR2 FQGNSA. The CDR3 is 16 amino acids. V gave up 2 bases and J gave up 5 bases; unmatched junction bases: 8. This CDR3 reads CASSLFSGSVGDTQYF. The CDR3 DNA reads as TGTGCCAGCAGCTTATTTAGCGGGAGCGTCGGAGATACGCAGTATTTT.

The chain recombines TRBV6-2 or TRBV6-3 with TRBJ2-2, with 8 bases identical to TRBD1. This CDR3 is 16 amino acids long. V lost 5 bases, J lost 6 bases, and 11 bases stayed unmatched. Germline CDR1 MNHEY, CDR2 SVGEGT. The chain's CDR3 is CASSATGTGFAGELFF. The CDR3 coding sequence is TGTGCCAGCAGTGCAACCGGGACAGGTTTCGCCGGGGAGCTGTTTTTT.

This clonotype was observed many times. The chain joins TRBV5-1 to TRBJ1-1, with a possible D match to TRBD1 (5 bases). The CDR3 spans 14 residues. CDR1 is SGHRS and CDR2 is YFSETQ in the germline V gene. V lost 4 bases, J lost 4 bases, and 14 bases lay in between. CDR3 DNA: TGCGCCAGCAGCGAGGGGCTCCTGGGCACTGAAGCTTTCTTT. The encoded protein is CASSEGLLGTEAFF.